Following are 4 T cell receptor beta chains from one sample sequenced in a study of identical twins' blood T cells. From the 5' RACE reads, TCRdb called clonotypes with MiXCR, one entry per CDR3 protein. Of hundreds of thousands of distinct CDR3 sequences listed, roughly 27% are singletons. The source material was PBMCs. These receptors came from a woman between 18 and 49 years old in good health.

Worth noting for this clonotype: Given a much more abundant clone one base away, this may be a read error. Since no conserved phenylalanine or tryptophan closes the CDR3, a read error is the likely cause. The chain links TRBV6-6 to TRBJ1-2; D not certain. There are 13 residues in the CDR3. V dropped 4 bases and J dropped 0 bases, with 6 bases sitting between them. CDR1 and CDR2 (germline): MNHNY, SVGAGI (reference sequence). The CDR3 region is CASSSDPNYGYTL. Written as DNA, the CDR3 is TGTGCCAGCAGTTCTGACCCTAACTATGGCTACACCCTC.

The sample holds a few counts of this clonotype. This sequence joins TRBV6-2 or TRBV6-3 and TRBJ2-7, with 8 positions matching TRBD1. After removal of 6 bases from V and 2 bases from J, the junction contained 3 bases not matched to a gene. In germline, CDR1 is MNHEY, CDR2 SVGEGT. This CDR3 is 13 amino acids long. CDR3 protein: CASRGQGPYEQYF. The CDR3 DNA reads TGTGCCAGCAGAGGACAGGGACCCTACGAGCAGTACTTC.

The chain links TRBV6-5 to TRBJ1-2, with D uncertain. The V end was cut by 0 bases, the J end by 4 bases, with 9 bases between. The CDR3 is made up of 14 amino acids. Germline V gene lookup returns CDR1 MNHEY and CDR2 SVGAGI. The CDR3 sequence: CASSYSEGSYGYTF. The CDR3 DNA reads TGTGCCAGCAGTTACTCAGAGGGAAGCTATGGCTACACCTTC.

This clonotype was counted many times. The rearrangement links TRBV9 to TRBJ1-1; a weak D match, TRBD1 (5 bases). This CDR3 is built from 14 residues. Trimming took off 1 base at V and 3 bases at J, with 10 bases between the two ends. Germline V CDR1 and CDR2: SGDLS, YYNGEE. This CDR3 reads CASSVSGGYTEAFF. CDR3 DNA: TGTGCCAGCAGCGTAAGCGGGGGGTACACTGAAGCTTTCTTT.